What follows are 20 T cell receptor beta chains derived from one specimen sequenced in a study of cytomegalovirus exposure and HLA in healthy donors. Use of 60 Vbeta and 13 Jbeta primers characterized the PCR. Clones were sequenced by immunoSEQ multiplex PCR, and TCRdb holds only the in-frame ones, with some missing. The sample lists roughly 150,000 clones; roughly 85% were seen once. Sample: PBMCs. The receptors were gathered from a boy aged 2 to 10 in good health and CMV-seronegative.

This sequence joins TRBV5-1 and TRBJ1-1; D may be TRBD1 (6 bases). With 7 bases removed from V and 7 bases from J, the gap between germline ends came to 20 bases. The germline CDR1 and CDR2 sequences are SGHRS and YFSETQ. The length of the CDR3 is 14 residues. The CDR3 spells CASRRLDSQNEAFF. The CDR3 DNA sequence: TGCGCCAGCCGTCGTCTGGACAGCCAAAATGAAGCTTTCTTT.

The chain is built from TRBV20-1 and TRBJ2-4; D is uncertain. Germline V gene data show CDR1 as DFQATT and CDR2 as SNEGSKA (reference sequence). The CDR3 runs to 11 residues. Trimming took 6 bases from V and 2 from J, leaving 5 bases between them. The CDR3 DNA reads TGCAGTGCAGCGTCCAAAAACATTCAGTACTTC. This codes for CSAASKNIQYF.

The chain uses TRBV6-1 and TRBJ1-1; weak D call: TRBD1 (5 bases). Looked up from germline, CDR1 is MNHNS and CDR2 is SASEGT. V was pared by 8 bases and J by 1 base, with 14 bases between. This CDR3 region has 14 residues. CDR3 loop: CASVPGLKNTEAFF. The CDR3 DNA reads TGTGCCAGCGTACCGGGACTTAAGAACACTGAAGCTTTCTTT.

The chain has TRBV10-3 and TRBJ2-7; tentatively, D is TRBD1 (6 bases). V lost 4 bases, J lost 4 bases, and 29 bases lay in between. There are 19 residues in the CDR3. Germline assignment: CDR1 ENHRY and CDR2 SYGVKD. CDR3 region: CAISVLNVGDRDIPYEQYF. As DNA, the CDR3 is TGTGCCATCAGTGTTTTAAATGTCGGGGACCGGGACATTCCTTACGAGCAGTACTTC.

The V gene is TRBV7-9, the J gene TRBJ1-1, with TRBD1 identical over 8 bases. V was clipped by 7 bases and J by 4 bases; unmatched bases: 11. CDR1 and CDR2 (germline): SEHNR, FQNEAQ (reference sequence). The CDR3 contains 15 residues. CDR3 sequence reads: CASKEAGGFGTEAFF. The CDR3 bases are TGTGCCAGCAAAGAGGCAGGGGGCTTTGGCACTGAAGCTTTCTTT. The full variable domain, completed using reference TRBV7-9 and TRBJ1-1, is DTGVSQNPRHKITKRGQNVTFRCDPISEHNRLYWYRQTLGQGPEFLTYFQNEAQLEKSRLLSDRFSAERPKGSFSTLEIQRTEQGDSAMYLCASKEAGGFGTEAFFGQGTRLTVV.

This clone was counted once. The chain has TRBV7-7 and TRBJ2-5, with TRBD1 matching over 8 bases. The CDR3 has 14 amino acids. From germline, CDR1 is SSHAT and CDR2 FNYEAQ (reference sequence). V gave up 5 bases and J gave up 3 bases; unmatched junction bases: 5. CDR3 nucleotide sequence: TGTGCCAGCAGCCTGGGACAGGTTAAAGAGACCCAGTACTTC. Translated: CASSLGQVKETQYF.

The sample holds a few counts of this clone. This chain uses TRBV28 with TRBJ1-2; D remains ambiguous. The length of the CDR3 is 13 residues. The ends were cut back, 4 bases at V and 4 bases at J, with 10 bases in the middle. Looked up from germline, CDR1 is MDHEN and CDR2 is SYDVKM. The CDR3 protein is CASSSRATYGYTF. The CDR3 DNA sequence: TGTGCCAGCAGTTCCCGAGCAACCTATGGCTACACCTTC.

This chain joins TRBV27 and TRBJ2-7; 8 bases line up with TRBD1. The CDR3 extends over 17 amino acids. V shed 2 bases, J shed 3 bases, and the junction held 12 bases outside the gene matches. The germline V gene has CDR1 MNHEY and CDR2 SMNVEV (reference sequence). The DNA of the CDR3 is TGTGCCAGCAGTTTAATCCCCCCAGGACAGGGAGTCTACGAGCAGTACTTC. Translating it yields CASSLIPPGQGVYEQYF.

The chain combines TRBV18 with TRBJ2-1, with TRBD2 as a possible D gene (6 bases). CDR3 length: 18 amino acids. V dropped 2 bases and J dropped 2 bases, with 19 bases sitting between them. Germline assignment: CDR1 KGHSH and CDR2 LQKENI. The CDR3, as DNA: TGTGCCAGCTCACCATCAAGGGTCCGGGAGAGTGCCTACAATGAGCAGTTCTTC. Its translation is CASSPSRVRESAYNEQFF.

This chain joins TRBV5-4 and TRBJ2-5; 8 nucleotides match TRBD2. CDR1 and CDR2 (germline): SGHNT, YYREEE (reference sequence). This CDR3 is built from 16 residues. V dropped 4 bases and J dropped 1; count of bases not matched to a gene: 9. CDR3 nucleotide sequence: TGTGCCAGCAGCCAACCCCGGGGGGGGAGCCAAGAGACCCAGTACTTC. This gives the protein CASSQPRGGSQETQYF.

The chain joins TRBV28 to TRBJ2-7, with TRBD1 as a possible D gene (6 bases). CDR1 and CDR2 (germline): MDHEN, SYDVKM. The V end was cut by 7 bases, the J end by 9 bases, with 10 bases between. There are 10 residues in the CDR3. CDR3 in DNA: TGTGCCAGCAACCCCAGGGGGCAGTACTTC. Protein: CASNPRGQYF.

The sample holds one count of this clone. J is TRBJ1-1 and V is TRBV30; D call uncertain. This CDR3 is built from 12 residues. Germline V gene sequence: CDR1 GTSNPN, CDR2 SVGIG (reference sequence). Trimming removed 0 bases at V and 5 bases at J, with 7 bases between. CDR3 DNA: TGTGCCTGGAGTGTACTCCCGACTGAAGCTTTCTTT. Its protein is CAWSVLPTEAFF.

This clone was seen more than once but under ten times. The CDR3, as DNA: TGTGCCAGCAGCTTAAATTTTGGGACTAGCGGGAGCACAGATACGCAGTATTTT. The encoded protein is CASSLNFGTSGSTDTQYF. This chain connects TRBV7-9 to TRBJ2-3, with TRBD2 matching over 12 bases. The CDR3 has 18 amino acids. In germline, CDR1 is SEHNR, CDR2 FQNEAQ (reference sequence). V lost 2 bases and J lost 0; bases outside the gene matches: 6.

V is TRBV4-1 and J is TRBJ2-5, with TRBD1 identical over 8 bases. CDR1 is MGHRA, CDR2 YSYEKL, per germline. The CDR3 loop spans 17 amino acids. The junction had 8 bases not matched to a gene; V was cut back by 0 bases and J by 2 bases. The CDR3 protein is CASSQDQGRGLQETQYF. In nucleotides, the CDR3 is TGCGCCAGCAGCCAAGATCAAGGCAGGGGGCTACAAGAGACCCAGTACTTC.

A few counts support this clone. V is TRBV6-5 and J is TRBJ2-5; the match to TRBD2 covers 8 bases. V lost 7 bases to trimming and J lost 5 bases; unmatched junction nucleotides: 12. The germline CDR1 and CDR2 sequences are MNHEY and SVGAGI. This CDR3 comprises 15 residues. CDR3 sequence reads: CASTTSGRGRETQYF. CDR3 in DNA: TGTGCCAGCACAACCAGCGGGAGAGGAAGGGAGACCCAGTACTTC.

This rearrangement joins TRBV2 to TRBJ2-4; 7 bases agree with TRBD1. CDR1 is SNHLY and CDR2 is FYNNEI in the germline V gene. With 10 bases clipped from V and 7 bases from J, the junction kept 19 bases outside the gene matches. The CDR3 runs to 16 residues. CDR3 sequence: CAISTGDREFQNIQYF. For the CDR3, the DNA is TGTGCCATCAGCACAGGAGACAGGGAGTTCCAGAACATTCAGTACTTC.

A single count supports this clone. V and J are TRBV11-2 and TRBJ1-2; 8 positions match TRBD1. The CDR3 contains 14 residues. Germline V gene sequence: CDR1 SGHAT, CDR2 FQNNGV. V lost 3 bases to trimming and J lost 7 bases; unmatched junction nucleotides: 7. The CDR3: CASSFGRGQVGYTF. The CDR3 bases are TGTGCCAGCAGCTTCGGCAGGGGGCAGGTTGGCTACACCTTC.

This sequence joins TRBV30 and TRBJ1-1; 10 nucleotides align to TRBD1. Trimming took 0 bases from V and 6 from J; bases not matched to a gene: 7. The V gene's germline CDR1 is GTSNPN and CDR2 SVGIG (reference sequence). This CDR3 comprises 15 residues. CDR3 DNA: TGTGCCTGGAGTGTACGGGGACAGGGGAGGGCTGAAGCTTTCTTT. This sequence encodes CAWSVRGQGRAEAFF. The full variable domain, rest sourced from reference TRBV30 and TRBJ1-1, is SQTIHQWPATLVQPVGSPLSLECTVEGTSNPNLYWYRQAAGRGLQLLFYSVGIGQISSEVPQNLSASRPQDRQFILSSKKLLLSDSGFYLCAWSVRGQGRAEAFFGQGTRLTVV.

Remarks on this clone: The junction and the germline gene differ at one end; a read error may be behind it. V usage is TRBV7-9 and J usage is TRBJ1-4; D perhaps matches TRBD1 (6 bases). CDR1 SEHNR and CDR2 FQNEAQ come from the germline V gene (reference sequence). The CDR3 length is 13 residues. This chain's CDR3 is CSSSSRGGEKLFF. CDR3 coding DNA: TGTTCCAGCAGCTCCCGAGGGGGTGAAAAACTGTTTTTT.

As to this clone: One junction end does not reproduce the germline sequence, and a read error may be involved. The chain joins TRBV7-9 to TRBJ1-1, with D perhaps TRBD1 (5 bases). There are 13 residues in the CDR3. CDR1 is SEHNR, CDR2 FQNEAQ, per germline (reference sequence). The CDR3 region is CSSSLGGDTEAFF. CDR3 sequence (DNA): TGTTCCAGCAGCTTGGGGGGGGACACTGAAGCTTTCTTT.